This T cell receptor (beta chain) was sequenced for a study of CDR3 diversity in severe acne. TCRdb re-called the PCR reads with MiXCR, one entry per CDR3 protein. The table lists 89,000 or so distinct CDR3 sequences, 45% to 55% of them singletons, with roughly 9.1% in the top ten. Germline V gene sequence: CDR1 MGHDK, CDR2 SYGVNS. This CDR3 is built from 14 residues. V dropped 2 bases and J dropped 4 bases, with 8 bases sitting between them. Sequencing was performed on blood. The sequence was collected from a male donor in good health, serving as a control. The chain carries TRBV25-1 and TRBJ1-4; D not resolved. For the CDR3, the DNA is TGTGCCAGCAGTGAAGATCTCCGTAATGAAAAACTGTTTTTT. Encoded protein: CASSEDLRNEKLFF. Filled out from reference TRBV25-1 and TRBJ1-4, the complete variable domain reads EADIYQTPRYLVIGTGKKITLECSQTMGHDKMYWYQQDPGMELHLIHYSYGVNSTEKGDLSSESTVSRIRTEHFPLTLESARPSHTSQYLCASSEDLRNEKLFFGSGTQLSVL.